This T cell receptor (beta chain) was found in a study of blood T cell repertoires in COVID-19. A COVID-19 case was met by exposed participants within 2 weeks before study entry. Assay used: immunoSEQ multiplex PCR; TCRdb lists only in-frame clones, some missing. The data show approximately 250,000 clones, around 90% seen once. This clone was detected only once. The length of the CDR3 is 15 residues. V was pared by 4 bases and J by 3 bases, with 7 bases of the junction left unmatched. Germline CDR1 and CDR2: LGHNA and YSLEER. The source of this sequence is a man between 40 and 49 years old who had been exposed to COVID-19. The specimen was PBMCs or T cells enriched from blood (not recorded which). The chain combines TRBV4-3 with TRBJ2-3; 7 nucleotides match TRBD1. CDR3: CASSPQGPPTDTQYF. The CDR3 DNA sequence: TGCGCCAGCAGCCCACAGGGGCCTCCGACAGATACGCAGTATTTT.